The 21 T cell receptor beta chains below were found in one sample sequenced in a study of identical twins. TCRdb passed the 5' RACE reads through MiXCR, listing each CDR3 protein once. The data hold about 520,000 distinct CDR3 sequences, with around 20% observed a single time. These same data were also listed under a study on T cells expressing NK-cell markers.

Sample: CD4+ T cells sorted from blood. The source is a woman between 18 and 29 years old in good health.

The table lists this clonotype with a few counts. V gene TRBV7-2 combines with J gene TRBJ1-5, with TRBD1 as a possible D gene (5 bases). From germline, CDR1 is SGHTA and CDR2 FQGNSA. V was trimmed by 3 bases and J by 5 bases, leaving 11 bases between them. This CDR3 is built from 14 residues. CDR3 nucleotides: TGTGCCAGCAGCTTGGAGGGGAGATATCAGCCCCAGCATTTT. Protein sequence: CASSLEGRYQPQHF.

The table lists this clonotype with a few counts. V usage is TRBV12-3 or TRBV12-4 and J usage is TRBJ2-5; D ambiguous. Trimming took off 3 bases at V and 4 bases at J, with 9 bases between the two ends. CDR3 length: 13 residues. The CDR3 DNA sequence: TGTGCCAGCAGTTTTGGGGTAGGAGAGACCCAGTACTTC. Its protein product is CASSFGVGETQYF.

CDR3 amino acids: CASSLNALYEQYF. Here the CDR3 DNA reads TGTGCCAGCAGTTTAAACGCCCTCTACGAGCAGTACTTC. V usage is TRBV27 and J usage is TRBJ2-7; D unclear. Germline assignment: CDR1 MNHEY and CDR2 SMNVEV (reference sequence). The CDR3 covers 13 residues. V was shortened by 2 bases and J by 3 bases, with 8 bases between the two germline ends.

In this sample, this clonotype turned up a few times. This chain joins TRBV7-2 and TRBJ2-4; weak D call: TRBD2 (6 bases). V lost 5 bases, J lost 7 bases, and 18 bases lay in between. From germline, CDR1 is SGHTA and CDR2 FQGNSA. This CDR3 has 15 residues. Here the CDR3 reads CASSMRLVGGNIQYF. CDR3 bases: TGTGCCAGCAGCATGAGACTAGTCGGCGGGAACATTCAGTACTTC.

This clonotype has a handful of counts. The chain joins TRBV29-1 to TRBJ2-7, with no clear D. The ends were cut back, 4 bases at V and 6 bases at J, with 10 bases in the middle. The CDR3 is 11 amino acids. Per the germline V gene, CDR1 is SQVTM and CDR2 is ANQGSEA. CDR3 loop: CSVGTGSEQYF. CDR3 sequence (DNA): TGCAGCGTTGGGACCGGATCCGAGCAGTACTTC.

This clonotype came up a few times. V gene TRBV20-1 combines with J gene TRBJ2-4; possibly TRBD2 for D (6 bases). Germline-derived CDR1 and CDR2 are DFQATT and SNEGSKA (reference sequence). The CDR3 has 11 residues. Trimming took 4 bases from V and 7 from J, leaving 8 bases between them. Here the CDR3 DNA reads TGCAGTGCTAACGGGGGTAACATTCAGTACTTC. This codes for CSANGGNIQYF.

Only a few counts were recorded for this clonotype. This chain joins TRBV15 and TRBJ2-7; D remains unclear. From germline, CDR1 is LNHNV and CDR2 YYDKDF (reference sequence). Trimming shortened V by 3 bases and J by 6 bases, and 6 bases separated the two germline ends. The CDR3 runs 11 residues. The CDR3 reads CATSSGPEQYF. In DNA, the CDR3 is TGTGCCACCAGCAGTGGTCCCGAGCAGTACTTC.

This clonotype was observed a few times. The V gene is TRBV12-3 or TRBV12-4, the J gene TRBJ1-4; D is uncertain. The V and J ends lost 3 bases and 7 bases respectively, with 12 bases between them. The CDR3 is made up of 14 amino acids. The CDR3 here is CASSFSDVSEKLFF. The DNA for the CDR3 is TGTGCCAGCAGTTTTTCGGACGTAAGTGAAAAACTGTTTTTT.

This clonotype was counted only a few times. The V call is TRBV7-3, the J call TRBJ2-1; 8 bases agree with TRBD2. The CDR3 is 15 amino acids. Trimming took 6 bases from V and 1 from J; bases not matched to a gene: 5. Germline V lookup: CDR1 SGHTA, CDR2 FQGTGA. The CDR3 sequence is CASRVTGGSYNEQFF. The CDR3 DNA sequence: TGTGCCAGCAGAGTTACGGGGGGGTCCTACAATGAGCAGTTCTTC.

The chain joins TRBV12-3 or TRBV12-4 to TRBJ2-1, with D possibly matching TRBD1 (6 bases). The germline V and J ends were trimmed by 4 bases and 8 bases, with 15 bases remaining between them. This CDR3 is 14 amino acids long. The CDR3 sequence: CASSSSSRGHEQFF. CDR3 bases: TGTGCCAGCAGTTCCTCCTCCAGGGGTCATGAGCAGTTCTTC.

This clonotype was counted at least ten times. The rearrangement links TRBV12-3 or TRBV12-4 to TRBJ1-3; D is undetermined. V was trimmed by 7 bases and J by 1 base, leaving 8 bases between them. The CDR3 runs 13 residues. CDR3 protein: CASTQWSGNTIYF. In DNA form, the CDR3 reads TGTGCCAGCACCCAGTGGTCTGGAAACACCATATATTTT.

This chain uses TRBV5-6 with TRBJ2-1; TRBD1 might be the D (6 bases). This CDR3 is 13 amino acids long. V lost 4 bases and J lost 8, with 13 bases in between. Per germline, CDR1 SGHDT and CDR2 YYEEEE. DNA of the CDR3: TGTGCCAGCAGCGAAGACAGGTGGGATGAGCAGTTCTTC. Its protein product is CASSEDRWDEQFF.

CDR3 sequence: CASSALSGSGNEQFF. The CDR3 DNA is TGTGCCAGCAGCGCCTTAAGCGGGAGCGGCAATGAGCAGTTCTTC. The rearrangement links TRBV9 to TRBJ2-1; TRBD2 matches 8 bases. Trimming took 3 bases from V and 6 from J; bases not matched to a gene: 8. The CDR3 is 15 residues long. Germline lookup yields CDR1 SGDLS and CDR2 YYNGEE.

The J gene is TRBJ2-5, the V gene TRBV12-3 or TRBV12-4, with a possible D match to TRBD2 (5 bases). The CDR3 consists of 14 residues. Between the trimmed V and J ends, which lost 2 bases and 2 bases, there was a span of 9 bases. CDR3 sequence reads: CASSLSSEQETQYF. The CDR3 DNA reads TGTGCCAGCAGTTTAAGTAGCGAGCAAGAGACCCAGTACTTC.

The chain employs TRBV25-1 and TRBJ2-7; no firm D call. The CDR3 is made up of 11 amino acids. Germline CDR1 reads MGHDK; CDR2 reads SYGVNS. The V end was cut by 4 bases, the J end by 6 bases, with 7 bases between. CDR3 in DNA: TGTGCCAGCAGTGTTGGCTCCGAGCAGTACTTC. This translates into CASSVGSEQYF.

The rearrangement joins TRBV2 to TRBJ2-3, with unresolved D. Germline loops: CDR1 SNHLY, CDR2 FYNNEI. The CDR3 length is 14 residues. Trimming stripped 8 bases from V and 0 bases from J, with 12 bases between. The CDR3: CASRVETSTDTQYF. CDR3 nucleotides: TGTGCCAGCCGGGTGGAGACTAGCACAGATACGCAGTATTTT.

This clonotype was observed a few times. The genes are TRBV20-1 and TRBJ2-1; 8 bases are a match to TRBD2. This CDR3 is built from 13 residues. V trimming: 4 bases; J trimming: 5 bases; junction bases outside the gene matches: 4. From germline, CDR1 is DFQATT and CDR2 SNEGSKA (reference sequence). In DNA, the CDR3 is TGCAGTGCTAACCCCGGGGGGGACAATGAGCAGTTCTTC. Translation: CSANPGGDNEQFF.

The V call is TRBV2, the J call TRBJ1-2; no definite D call. Germline V gene lookup returns CDR1 SNHLY and CDR2 FYNNEI. CDR3 size: 13 residues. The V end lost 6 bases, the J end lost 8 bases, and 16 bases lay between the germline ends. The DNA of the CDR3 is TGTGCCAGCAGGGTCGGACGTATCATGGGCTACACCTTC. It is translated as CASRVGRIMGYTF.

V is TRBV6-5 and J is TRBJ1-2, with D maybe TRBD1 (5 bases). The CDR3 extends over 12 amino acids. The germline V gene encodes CDR1 MNHEY and CDR2 SVGAGI. V gave up 6 bases and J gave up 8 bases, with 13 bases separating them. The CDR3 loop reads CASRFTKGGYTF. The CDR3, as DNA: TGTGCCAGCAGGTTTACGAAGGGGGGCTACACCTTC.

This clonotype has only a few counts. The chain carries TRBV12-3 or TRBV12-4 and TRBJ1-2, with D maybe TRBD1 (6 bases). V lost 10 bases and J 2 bases, leaving 23 bases between the germline ends. CDR3 length equals 16 residues. Here the CDR3 reads CATTLGGNRANYGYTF. The CDR3 DNA follows: TGTGCCACCACTCTCGGGGGAAACAGGGCGAACTATGGCTACACCTTC.

This chain connects TRBV3-1 to TRBJ1-1; TRBD1 aligns across 7 bases. Germline V gene lookup returns CDR1 LGHDT and CDR2 YNNKEL (reference sequence). After removal of 4 bases from V and 4 bases from J, the junction contained 15 bases not matched to a gene. The CDR3 extends over 17 amino acids. For the CDR3, the DNA is TGTGCCAGCAGCCTACGCCCCTTCGACAGGGTGATCACTGAAGCTTTCTTT. Translated: CASSLRPFDRVITEAFF.